The 5 T cell receptor beta chains listed next were all sequenced from one sample in a study of T cells in Graves' hyperthyroidism and ophthalmopathy. What was amplified from RNA transcripts were TCR beta CDR3 regions. Researchers ran a first-round RT-PCR on the TCR CDR3 using the HTBI primer set. Each CDR3 protein is one row after TCRdb ran MiXCR on the multiplex PCR reads. The sample shows about 710,000 distinct CDR3 sequences, 16% of them seen only once. Sequenced input: blood. These receptor sequences come from a man younger than 30 with Graves' hyperthyroidism.

This clonotype was observed at least ten times. The chain has TRBV11-2 and TRBJ2-5; 8 nucleotides agree with TRBD2. Germline-derived CDR1 and CDR2 are SGHAT and FQNNGV. After removal of 6 bases from V and 3 bases from J, the junction contained 15 bases not matched to a gene. There are 17 residues in the CDR3. The CDR3 sequence is CASRHRVGGRIEETQYF. As DNA, the CDR3 is TGTGCCAGCAGGCATAGGGTTGGCGGGAGGATTGAAGAGACCCAGTACTTC.

The chain recombines TRBV18 with TRBJ2-3, with D possibly TRBD2 on 5 matching bases. The V and J ends lost 1 base and 0 bases respectively, with 14 bases between them. There are 17 residues in the CDR3. Germline V gene lookup returns CDR1 KGHSH and CDR2 LQKENI. DNA of the CDR3: TGTGCCAGCTCACCACGCGGACTGATTGCTAGCACAGATACGCAGTATTTT. As protein: CASSPRGLIASTDTQYF.

This rearrangement joins TRBV5-1 to TRBJ1-6; D is uncertain. The CDR3 extends over 14 amino acids. Germline V gene data show CDR1 as SGHRS and CDR2 as YFSETQ. Trimming took off 0 bases at V and 8 bases at J, with 9 bases between the two ends. The CDR3: CASSLGGRDSPLHF. CDR3 DNA: TGCGCCAGCAGCTTGGGCGGCCGGGATTCACCCCTCCACTTT.

The V call is TRBV3-1, the J call TRBJ1-6; no clear D. In germline, CDR1 is LGHDT, CDR2 YNNKEL (reference sequence). This CDR3 comprises 17 residues. Between the trimmed V and J ends, which lost 4 bases and 7 bases, there was a span of 20 bases. The CDR3 coding sequence is TGTGCCAGCAGCCTCTTAGATCTGAGCGGGTCAAATTCACCCCTCCACTTT. This translates into CASSLLDLSGSNSPLHF. The full variable domain, rest sourced from reference TRBV3-1 and TRBJ1-6, is DTAVSQTPKYLVTQMGNDKSIKCEQNLGHDTMYWYKQDSKKFLKIMFSYNNKELIINETVPNRFSPKSPDKAHLNLHINSLELGDSAVYFCASSLLDLSGSNSPLHFGNGTRLTVT.

This clonotype was counted between two and nine times. The rearrangement joins TRBV27 to TRBJ2-1; 10 nucleotides line up with TRBD2. Germline V lookup: CDR1 MNHEY, CDR2 SMNVEV (reference sequence). V lost 5 bases, J lost 5 bases, and 9 bases stayed unmatched. The CDR3 spans 16 residues. The CDR3 loop is CASSTVSSGRNNEQFF. CDR3 coding DNA: TGTGCCAGCAGTACCGTCTCTAGCGGGAGAAACAATGAGCAGTTCTTC.